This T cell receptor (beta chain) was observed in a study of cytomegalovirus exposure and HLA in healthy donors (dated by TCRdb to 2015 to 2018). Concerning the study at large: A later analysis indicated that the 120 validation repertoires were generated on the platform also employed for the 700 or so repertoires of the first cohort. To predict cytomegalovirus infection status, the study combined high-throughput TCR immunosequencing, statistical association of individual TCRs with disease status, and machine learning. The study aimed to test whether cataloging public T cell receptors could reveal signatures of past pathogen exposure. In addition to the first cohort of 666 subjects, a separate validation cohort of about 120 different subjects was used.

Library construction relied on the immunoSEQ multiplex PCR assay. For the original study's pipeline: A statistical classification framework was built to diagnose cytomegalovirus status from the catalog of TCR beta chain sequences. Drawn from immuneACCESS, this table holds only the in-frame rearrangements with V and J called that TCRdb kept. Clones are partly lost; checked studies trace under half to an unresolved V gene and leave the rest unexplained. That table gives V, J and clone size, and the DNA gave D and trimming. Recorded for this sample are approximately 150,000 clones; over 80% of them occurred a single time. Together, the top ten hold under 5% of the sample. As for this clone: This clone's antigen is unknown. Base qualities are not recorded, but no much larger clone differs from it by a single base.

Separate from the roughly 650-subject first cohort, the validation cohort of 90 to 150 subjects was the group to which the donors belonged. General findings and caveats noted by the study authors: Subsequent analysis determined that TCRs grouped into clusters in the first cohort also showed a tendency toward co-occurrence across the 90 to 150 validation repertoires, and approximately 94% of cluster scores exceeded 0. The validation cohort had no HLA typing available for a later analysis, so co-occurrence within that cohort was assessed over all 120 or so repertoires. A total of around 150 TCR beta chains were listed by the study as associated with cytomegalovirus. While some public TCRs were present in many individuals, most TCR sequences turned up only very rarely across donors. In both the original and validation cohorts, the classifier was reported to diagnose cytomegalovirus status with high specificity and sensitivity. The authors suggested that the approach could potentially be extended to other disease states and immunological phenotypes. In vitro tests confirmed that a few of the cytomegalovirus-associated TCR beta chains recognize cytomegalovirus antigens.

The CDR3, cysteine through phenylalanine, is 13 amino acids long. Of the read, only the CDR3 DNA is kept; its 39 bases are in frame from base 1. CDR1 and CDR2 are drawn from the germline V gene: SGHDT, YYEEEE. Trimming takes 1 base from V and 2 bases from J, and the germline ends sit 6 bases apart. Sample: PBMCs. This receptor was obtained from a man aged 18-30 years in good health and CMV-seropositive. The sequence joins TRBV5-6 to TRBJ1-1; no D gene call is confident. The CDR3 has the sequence CASSLPGNTEAFF. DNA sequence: TGTGCCAGCAGCTTGCCGGGAAACACTGAAGCTTTCTTT.